The source of this T cell receptor beta chain is a study of blood T cell repertoires in COVID-19. CDR1 SGHAT and CDR2 FQNNGV come from the germline V gene. The CDR3 totals 17 residues. Trimming took off 2 bases at V and 4 bases at J, with 19 bases between the two ends. Study processing details: From reference gene primer amplification, estimates of nucleated cell counts were derived. Assay used: immunoSEQ multiplex PCR; TCRdb lists only in-frame clones, some missing. The V and J calls and clone size are taken from that table; D and trimming were inferred from the DNA. Found here are about 350,000 clones, about 88% of them singletons; the top ten hold more than 0.9%.

The origin of this receptor is a woman under 40 who had recovered from COVID-19. The genes are TRBV11-2 and TRBJ2-3; tentative D call: TRBD2 (7 bases). Sequencing was performed on PBMCs or T cells enriched from blood (not recorded which). As DNA, the CDR3 is TGTGCCAGCAGCTTATCCCCTCCGGGGGGCACGGCAGATACGCAGTATTTT. Its protein product is CASSLSPPGGTADTQYF.